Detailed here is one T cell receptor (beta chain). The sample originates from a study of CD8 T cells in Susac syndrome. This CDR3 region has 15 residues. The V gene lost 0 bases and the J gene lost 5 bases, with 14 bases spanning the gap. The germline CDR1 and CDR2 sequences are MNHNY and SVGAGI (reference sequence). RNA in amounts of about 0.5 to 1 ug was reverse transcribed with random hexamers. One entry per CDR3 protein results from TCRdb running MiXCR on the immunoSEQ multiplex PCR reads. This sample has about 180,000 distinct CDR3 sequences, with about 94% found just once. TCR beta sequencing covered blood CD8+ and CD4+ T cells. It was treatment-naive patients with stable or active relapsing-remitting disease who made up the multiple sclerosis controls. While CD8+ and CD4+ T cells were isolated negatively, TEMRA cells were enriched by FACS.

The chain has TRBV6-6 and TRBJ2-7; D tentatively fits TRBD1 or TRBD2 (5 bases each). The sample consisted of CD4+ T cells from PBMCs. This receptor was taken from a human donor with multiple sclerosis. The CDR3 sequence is CASSYSRGGFDEQYF. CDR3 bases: TGTGCCAGCAGTTACTCGAGGGGTGGGTTCGACGAGCAGTACTTC.